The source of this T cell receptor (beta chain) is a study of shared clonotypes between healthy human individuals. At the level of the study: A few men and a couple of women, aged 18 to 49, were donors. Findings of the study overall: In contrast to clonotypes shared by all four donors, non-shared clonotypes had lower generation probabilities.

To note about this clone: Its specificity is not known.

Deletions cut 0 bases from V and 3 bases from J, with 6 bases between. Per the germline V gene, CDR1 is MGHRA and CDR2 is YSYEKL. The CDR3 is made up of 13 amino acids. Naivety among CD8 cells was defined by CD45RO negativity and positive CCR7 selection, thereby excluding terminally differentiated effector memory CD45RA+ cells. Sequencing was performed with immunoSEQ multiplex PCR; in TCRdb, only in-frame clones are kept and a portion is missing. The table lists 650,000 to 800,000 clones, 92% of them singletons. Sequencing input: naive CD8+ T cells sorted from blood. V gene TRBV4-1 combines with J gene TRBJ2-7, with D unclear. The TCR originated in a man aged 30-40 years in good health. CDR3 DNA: TGCGCCAGCAGCCAAGAGCCAAGCTACGAGCAGTACTTC. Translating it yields CASSQEPSYEQYF.